This note documents a single T cell receptor beta chain sequence. No antigen is known for it. No qualities accompany the bases; no much larger clone lies one base away. TCR beta CDR3 regions were sequenced from DNA using the immunoSEQ hsTCRbeta Kit. On the study's bioinformatics: TCR sequencing data were analysed with the ImmunoSEQ Analyzer. T cell clonality was calculated on productive rearrangements as 1 minus Pielou's evenness. The inverse Simpson index, applied to productive templates, was used to measure T cell diversity. T cell density was TCR beta template counts normalized to usable DNA, estimated by amplifying and sequencing housekeeping genes. TCR metrics were compared across histologic stages using two-sided Kruskal-Wallis tests. In TCRdb, the immuneACCESS table is reduced to in-frame sequences with V and J assigned. These tables do not hold every clone; where another copy was compared, an unresolved V gene accounts for under half, and the others remain unexplained. V and J calls and clone size follow that table, whereas D and trimming were derived from the DNA. The sample includes around 21,000 clones, with 70% to 85% observed a single time. The ten most abundant clones make up around 5.2% of the sample.

The data originate from a study of immune evolution from preneoplasia to lung adenocarcinoma (dated by TCRdb to 2020 to 2022). In terms of the full investigation: HLA loss of heterozygosity was observed in approximately 7%, 15% and 30% of AIS, MIA and ADC lesions, respectively, and was not observed in any AAH lesions. Sample size was based on specimen availability rather than a prior power calculation. According to the study, 90 to 130 samples went through TCR sequencing. The study used immune gene expression, TCR sequencing and multiplex immunofluorescence to profile the immune contexture of lung adenocarcinoma precursors and invasive adenocarcinoma. A total of more than 40 patients contributed TCR sequencing data. In total, the cohort included 45 to 65 patients with pulmonary nodules, all of whom underwent surgical resection. Resected precursor lesions (AAH, AIS, MIA) and invasive adenocarcinomas were compared against paired morphologically normal lung tissue. POLYSOLVER was used to infer Class I HLA alleles from exome data, and LOHHLA was used to detect allele-specific HLA loss. The immune data were combined with whole exome sequencing and methylation data from the same cohort of nodules. The full study reports these points: The highest T cell clonality was observed in KRAS-mutant nodules compared with EGFR-mutant or double wild-type lesions. Because all patients came from Japan and China, whether the findings apply to Western populations was uncertain. Top T cell clone frequencies were highest in normal lung and appeared to decrease progressively from AAH through AIS, MIA and invasive adenocarcinoma. Normal lung showed the highest clonality, whereas later-stage lesions appeared to have higher T cell density and diversity but lower clonality. The findings were based on association rather than direct causation, and larger cohorts with long-term follow-up and longitudinal biopsies were deemed needed.

Resection was performed on patients in Japan or China between the mid-2010s and the late 2010s. Histologic diagnosis of each case was confirmed independently by two lung cancer pathologists on H&E slides. To enrich premalignant or tumor cells for nucleic acid extraction, macro-dissection was performed after pathologic assessment. The AllPrep DNA/RNA FFPE Kit was used to isolate DNA from FFPE tissue. The sequence derives from a person aged 55 to 75 with lung adenocarcinoma. Sequencing was done on a sample of FFPE invasive lung adenocarcinoma tissue. The label giving this sample's cell subset or site can be read as: frankly invasive lung adenocarcinoma (ADC).

The DNA is as follows: TGTGCCAGCAGTACAGGGGATTCGACGGCCTACGAGCAGTACTTC. Its translation reads: CASSTGDSTAYEQYF. The sequence is built from TRBV6-6 and TRBJ2-7; 7 bases in between match TRBD1. The germline V gene (reference sequence) specifies MNHNY as CDR1 and SVGAGI as CDR2. The junction shows trimming of 5 bases on V and 2 bases on J, and the gene matches do not reach 9 bases of it. Reading from cysteine to phenylalanine, the CDR3 counts 15 amino acids. Left in the record is the CDR3 DNA by itself, 45 bases read in frame from the first base.